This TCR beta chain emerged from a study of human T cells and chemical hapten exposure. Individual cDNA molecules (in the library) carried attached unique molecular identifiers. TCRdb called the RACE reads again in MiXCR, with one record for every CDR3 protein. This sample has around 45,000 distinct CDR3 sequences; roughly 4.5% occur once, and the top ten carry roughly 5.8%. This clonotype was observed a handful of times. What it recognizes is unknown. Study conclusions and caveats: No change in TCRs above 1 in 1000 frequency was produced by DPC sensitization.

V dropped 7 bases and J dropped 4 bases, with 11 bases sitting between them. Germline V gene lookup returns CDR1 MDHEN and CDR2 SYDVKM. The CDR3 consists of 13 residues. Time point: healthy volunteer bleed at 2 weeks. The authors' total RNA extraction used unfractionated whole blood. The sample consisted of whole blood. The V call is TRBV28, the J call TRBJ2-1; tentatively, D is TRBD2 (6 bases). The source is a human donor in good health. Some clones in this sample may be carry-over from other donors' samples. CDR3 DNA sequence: TGTGCCAGCACCCCGGCGGGGTACAATGAGCAGTTCTTC. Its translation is CASTPAGYNEQFF.